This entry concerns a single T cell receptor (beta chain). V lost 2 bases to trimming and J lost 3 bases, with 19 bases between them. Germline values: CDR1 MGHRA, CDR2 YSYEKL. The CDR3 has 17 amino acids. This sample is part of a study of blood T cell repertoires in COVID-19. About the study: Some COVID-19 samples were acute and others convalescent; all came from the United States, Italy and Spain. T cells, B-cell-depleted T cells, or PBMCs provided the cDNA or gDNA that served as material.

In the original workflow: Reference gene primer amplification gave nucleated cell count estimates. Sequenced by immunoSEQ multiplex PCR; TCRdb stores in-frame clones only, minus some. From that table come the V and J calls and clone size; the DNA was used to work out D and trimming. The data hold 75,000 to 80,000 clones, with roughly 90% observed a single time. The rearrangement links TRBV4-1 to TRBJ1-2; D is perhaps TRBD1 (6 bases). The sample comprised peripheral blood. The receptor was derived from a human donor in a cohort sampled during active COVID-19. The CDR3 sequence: CASSQRDIPSPDYGYTF. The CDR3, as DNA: TGCGCCAGCAGCCAAAGGGACATACCATCCCCTGACTATGGCTACACCTTC.